This T cell receptor (beta chain) is drawn from a study of shared clonotypes between healthy human individuals. General study findings and limits: In general, naive subsets displayed greater estimated richness than memory subsets did.

The assay used deep level. Each subset's genomic DNA was shared equally among a number of immunoSEQ plates. About 200 ng DNA, tens of thousands of T cell genomes, went into each sorted-subset replicate PCR. The protocol was immunoSEQ multiplex PCR, while the TCRdb copy is restricted to in-frame clones and leaves out a portion. The sample lists about 680,000 clones, approximately 74% occurring once. Turning to this clone: The antigen is undetermined.

The V gene lost 5 bases and the J gene lost 7 bases, with 14 bases spanning the gap. CDR3 length: 13 residues. CDR1 WNHNN and CDR2 SYGVQD come from the germline V gene (reference sequence). Sequenced: memory CD4+ T cells sorted from blood. The subset here: CD45RA-negative fraction. The clonotype comes from a woman in her 30s in good health. The genes are TRBV10-1 and TRBJ1-2; a weak D match, TRBD1 (5 bases). The CDR3 is CASSSDRTGGYTF. The CDR3 DNA is TGCGCCAGCAGTTCAGACAGAACGGGTGGCTACACCTTC.